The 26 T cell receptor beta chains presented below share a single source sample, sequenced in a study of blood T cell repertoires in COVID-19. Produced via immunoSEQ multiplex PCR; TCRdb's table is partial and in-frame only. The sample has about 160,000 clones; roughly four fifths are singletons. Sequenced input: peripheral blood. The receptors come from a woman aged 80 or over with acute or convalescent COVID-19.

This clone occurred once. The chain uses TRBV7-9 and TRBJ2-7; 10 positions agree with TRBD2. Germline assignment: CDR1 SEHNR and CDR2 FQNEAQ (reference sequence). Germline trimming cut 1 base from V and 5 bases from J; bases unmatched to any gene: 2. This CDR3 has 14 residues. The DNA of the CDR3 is TGTGCCAGCAGCTTAGGCCTAGCGGGAGACGAGCAGTACTTC. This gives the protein CASSLGLAGDEQYF.

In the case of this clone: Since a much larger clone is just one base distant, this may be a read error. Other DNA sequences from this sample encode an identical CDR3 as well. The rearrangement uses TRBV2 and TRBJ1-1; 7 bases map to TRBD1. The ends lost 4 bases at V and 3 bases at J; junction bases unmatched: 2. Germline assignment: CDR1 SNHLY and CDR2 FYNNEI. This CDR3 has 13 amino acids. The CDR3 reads CASSGQGYTEAFF. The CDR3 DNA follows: TGTGCCAGCAGTGGACAGGGTTACACTGAAGCTTTCTTT.

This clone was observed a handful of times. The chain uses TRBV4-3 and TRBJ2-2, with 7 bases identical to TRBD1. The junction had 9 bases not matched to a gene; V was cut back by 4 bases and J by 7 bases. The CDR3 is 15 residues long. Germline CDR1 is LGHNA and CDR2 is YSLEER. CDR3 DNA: TGCGCCAGCAGCCCTAGGGAAGGGGGCAGCGGGGAGCTGTTTTTT. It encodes CASSPREGGSGELFF.

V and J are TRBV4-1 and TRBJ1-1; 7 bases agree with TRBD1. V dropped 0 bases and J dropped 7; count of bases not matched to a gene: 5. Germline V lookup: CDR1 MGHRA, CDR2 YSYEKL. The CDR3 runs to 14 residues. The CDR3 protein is CASSQDRGADEAFF. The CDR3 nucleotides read TGCGCCAGCAGCCAAGACAGGGGGGCGGATGAAGCTTTCTTT.

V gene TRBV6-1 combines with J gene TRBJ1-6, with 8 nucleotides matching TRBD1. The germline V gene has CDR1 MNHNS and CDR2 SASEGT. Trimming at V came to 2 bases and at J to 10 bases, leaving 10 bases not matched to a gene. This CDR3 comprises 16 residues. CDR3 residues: CASSEYGDRLGSPLHF. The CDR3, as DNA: TGTGCCAGCAGTGAATATGGGGACAGGCTCGGGTCACCCCTCCACTTT.

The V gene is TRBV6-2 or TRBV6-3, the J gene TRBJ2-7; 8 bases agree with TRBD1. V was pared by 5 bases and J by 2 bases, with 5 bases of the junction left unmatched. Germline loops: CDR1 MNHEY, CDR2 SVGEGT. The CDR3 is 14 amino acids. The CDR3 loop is CASSPKGQAYEQYF. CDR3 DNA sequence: TGTGCCAGCAGTCCCAAGGGACAGGCCTACGAGCAGTACTTC.

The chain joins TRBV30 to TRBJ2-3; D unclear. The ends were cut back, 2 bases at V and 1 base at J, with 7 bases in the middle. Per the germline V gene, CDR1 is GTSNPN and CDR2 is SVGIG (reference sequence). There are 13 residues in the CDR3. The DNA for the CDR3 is TGTGCCTGGAGTTCTGGAGGCACAGATACGCAGTATTTT. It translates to CAWSSGGTDTQYF.

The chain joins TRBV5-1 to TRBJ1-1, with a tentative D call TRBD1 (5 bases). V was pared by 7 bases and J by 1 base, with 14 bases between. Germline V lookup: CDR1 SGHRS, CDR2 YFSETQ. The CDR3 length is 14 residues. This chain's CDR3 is CASAIRDTNTEAFF. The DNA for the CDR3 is TGCGCCAGCGCCATCAGGGATACGAACACTGAAGCTTTCTTT.

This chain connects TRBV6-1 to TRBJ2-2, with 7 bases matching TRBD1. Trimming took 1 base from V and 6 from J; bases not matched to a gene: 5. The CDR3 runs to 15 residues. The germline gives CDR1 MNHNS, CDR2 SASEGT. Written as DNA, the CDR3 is TGTGCCAGCAGTGAAGAAGGGGGCTCTGCCGGGGAGCTGTTTTTT. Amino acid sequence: CASSEEGGSAGELFF.

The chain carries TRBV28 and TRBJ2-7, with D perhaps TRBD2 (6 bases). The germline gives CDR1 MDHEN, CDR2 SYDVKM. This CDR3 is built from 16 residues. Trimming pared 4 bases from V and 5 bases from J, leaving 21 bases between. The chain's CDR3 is CASSSTLGGAGHEQYF. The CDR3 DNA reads TGTGCCAGCAGTTCAACGTTAGGAGGGGCAGGCCACGAGCAGTACTTC.

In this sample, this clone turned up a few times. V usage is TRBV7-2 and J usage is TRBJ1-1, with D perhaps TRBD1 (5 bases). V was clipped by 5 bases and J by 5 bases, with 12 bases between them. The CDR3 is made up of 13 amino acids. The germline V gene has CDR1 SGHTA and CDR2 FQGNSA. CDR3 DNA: TGTGCCAGCAGCGCCACGCGGGGGACTGAAGCTTTCTTT. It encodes CASSATRGTEAFF.

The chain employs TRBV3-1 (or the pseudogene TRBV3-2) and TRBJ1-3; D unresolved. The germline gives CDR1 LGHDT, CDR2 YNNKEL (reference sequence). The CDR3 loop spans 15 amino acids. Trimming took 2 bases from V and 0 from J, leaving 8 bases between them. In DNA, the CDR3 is TGTGCCAGCAGCCAACTGCGGAACTCTGGAAACACCATATATTTT. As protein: CASSQLRNSGNTIYF.

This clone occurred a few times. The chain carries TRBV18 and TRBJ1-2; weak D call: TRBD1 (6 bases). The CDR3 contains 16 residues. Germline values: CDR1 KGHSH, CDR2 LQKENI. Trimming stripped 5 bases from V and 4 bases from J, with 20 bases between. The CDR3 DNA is TGTGCCAGCTCAGAACTCGGACAGATATTAGGCTATGGCTACACCTTC. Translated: CASSELGQILGYGYTF.

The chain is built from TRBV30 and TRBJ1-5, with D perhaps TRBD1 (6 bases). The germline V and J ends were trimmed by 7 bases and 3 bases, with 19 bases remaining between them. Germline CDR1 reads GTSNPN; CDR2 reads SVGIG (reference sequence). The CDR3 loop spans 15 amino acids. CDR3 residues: CAFMNGGQLNQPQHF. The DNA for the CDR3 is TGTGCCTTCATGAATGGGGGCCAGCTCAATCAGCCCCAGCATTTT.

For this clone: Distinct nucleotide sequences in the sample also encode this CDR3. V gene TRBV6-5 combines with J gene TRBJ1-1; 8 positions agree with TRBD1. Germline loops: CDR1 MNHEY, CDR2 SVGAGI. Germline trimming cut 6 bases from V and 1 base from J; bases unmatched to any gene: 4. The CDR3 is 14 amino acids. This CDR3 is CASRGQGKNTEAFF. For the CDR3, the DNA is TGTGCCAGCAGAGGACAGGGCAAGAACACTGAAGCTTTCTTT.

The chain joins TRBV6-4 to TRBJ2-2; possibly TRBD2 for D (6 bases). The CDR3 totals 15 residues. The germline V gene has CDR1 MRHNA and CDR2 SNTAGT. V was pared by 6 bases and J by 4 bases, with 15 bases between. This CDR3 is CASSAGQGATGELFF. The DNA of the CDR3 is TGTGCCAGCAGCGCGGGGCAGGGTGCCACCGGGGAGCTGTTTTTT.

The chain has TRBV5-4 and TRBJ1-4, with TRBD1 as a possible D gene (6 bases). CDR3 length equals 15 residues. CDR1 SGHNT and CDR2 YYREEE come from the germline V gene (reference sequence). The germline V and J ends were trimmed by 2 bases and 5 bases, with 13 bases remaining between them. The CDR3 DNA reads TGTGCCAGCAGCTTACAGGGATTAGCGAATGAAAAACTGTTTTTT. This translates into CASSLQGLANEKLFF.

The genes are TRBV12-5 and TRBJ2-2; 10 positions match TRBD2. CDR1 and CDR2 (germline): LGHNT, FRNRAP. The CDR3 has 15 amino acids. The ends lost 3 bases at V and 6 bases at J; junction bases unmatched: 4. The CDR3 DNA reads TGTGCTAGTGGTTTTCGGCTAGCGGGAGCCGGGGAGCTGTTTTTT. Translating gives CASGFRLAGAGELFF.

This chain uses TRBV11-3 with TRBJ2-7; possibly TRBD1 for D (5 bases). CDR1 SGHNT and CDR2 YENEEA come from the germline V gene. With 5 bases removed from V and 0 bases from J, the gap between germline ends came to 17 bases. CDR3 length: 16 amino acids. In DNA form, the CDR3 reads TGTGCCAGCAGCGACCGGCAGGGCGAAAGCTCCTACGAGCAGTACTTC. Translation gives CASSDRQGESSYEQYF.

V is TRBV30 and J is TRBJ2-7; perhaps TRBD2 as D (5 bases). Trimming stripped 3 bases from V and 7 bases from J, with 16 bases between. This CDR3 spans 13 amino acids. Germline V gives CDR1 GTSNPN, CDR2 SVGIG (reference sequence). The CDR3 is CAWRETSSGEQYF. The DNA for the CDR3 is TGTGCCTGGAGGGAGACCAGTTCGGGGGAGCAGTACTTC.

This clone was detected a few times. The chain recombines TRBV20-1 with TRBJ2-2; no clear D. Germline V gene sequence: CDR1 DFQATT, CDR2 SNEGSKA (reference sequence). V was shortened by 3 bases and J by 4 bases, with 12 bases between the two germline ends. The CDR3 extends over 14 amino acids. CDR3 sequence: CSASPRASTGELFF. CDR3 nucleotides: TGCAGTGCTAGTCCGAGAGCCTCCACCGGGGAGCTGTTTTTT.

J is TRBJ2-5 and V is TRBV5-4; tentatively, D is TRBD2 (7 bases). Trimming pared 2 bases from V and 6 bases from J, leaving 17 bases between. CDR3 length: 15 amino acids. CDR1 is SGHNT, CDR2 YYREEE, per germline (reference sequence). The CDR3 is CASSFGGPGYQTQYF. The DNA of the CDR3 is TGTGCCAGCAGCTTCGGGGGGCCCGGGTACCAGACCCAGTACTTC.

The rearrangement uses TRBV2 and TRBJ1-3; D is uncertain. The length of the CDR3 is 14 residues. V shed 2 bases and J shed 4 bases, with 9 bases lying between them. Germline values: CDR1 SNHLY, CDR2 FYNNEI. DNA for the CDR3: TGTGCCAGCAGTGAACGAGAGAAGGGAAACACCATATATTTT. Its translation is CASSEREKGNTIYF.

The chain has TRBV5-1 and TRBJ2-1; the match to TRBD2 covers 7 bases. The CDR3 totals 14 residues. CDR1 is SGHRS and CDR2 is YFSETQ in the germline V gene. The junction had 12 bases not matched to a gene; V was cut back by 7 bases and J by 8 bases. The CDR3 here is CASAPMGLPDEQFF. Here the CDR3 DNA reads TGCGCCAGCGCACCCATGGGACTACCGGATGAGCAGTTCTTC.

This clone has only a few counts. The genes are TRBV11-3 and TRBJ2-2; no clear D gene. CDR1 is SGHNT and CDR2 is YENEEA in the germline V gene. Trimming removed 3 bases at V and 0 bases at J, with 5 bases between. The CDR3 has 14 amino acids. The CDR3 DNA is TGTGCCAGCAGCTTTTCTACGAACACCGGGGAGCTGTTTTTT. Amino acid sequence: CASSFSTNTGELFF.

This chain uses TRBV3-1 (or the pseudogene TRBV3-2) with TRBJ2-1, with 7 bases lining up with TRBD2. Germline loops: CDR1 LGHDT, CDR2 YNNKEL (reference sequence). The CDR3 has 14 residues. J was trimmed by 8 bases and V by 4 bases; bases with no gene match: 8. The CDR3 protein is CASSRLTSPDEQFF. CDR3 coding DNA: TGTGCCAGCAGCCGACTGACTAGCCCTGATGAGCAGTTCTTC.